One sample yielded the 21 T cell receptor beta chains listed below, sequenced in a study of technical replicates of blood from a few donors. Measured with immunoSEQ multiplex PCR; TCRdb has only the in-frame clones, and not every one. This sample has roughly 79,000 clones, with nearly 96% found just once. Sequences were obtained from T cells isolated from PBMCs. Every receptor here comes from a human donor in good health.

This clone has only one observation. The J gene is TRBJ1-1, the V gene TRBV29-1, with 9 bases lining up with TRBD1. The CDR3 totals 14 residues. V shed 6 bases, J shed 1 base, and the junction held 6 bases outside the gene matches. Germline loops: CDR1 SQVTM, CDR2 ANQGSEA. The CDR3 is CSVPPGQGNTEAFF. DNA of the CDR3: TGCAGCGTGCCCCCGGGACAGGGGAACACTGAAGCTTTCTTT.

The chain uses TRBV30 and TRBJ1-2, with TRBD1 matching over 8 bases. The CDR3 totals 15 residues. Germline loops: CDR1 GTSNPN, CDR2 SVGIG (reference sequence). V shed 3 bases, J shed 7 bases, and the junction held 13 bases outside the gene matches. The CDR3 here is CAWSLSFWTGSGYTF. CDR3 nucleotides: TGTGCCTGGAGCCTATCATTCTGGACAGGGAGTGGCTACACCTTC. Drawing the rest from reference TRBV30 and TRBJ1-2, the complete variable domain is SQTIHQWPATLVQPVGSPLSLECTVEGTSNPNLYWYRQAAGRGLQLLFYSVGIGQISSEVPQNLSASRPQDRQFILSSKKLLLSDSGFYLCAWSLSFWTGSGYTFGSGTRLTVV.

This chain connects TRBV9 to TRBJ2-7; perhaps TRBD2 as D (5 bases). This CDR3 region has 13 residues. V lost 0 bases to trimming and J lost 3 bases, with 7 bases between them. Germline CDR1 and CDR2: SGDLS and YYNGEE. The CDR3 spells CASSVGGNYEQYF. In DNA, the CDR3 is TGTGCCAGCAGCGTAGGAGGGAACTACGAGCAGTACTTC.

This sequence joins TRBV29-1 and TRBJ2-1, with 10 bases matching TRBD2. V lost 6 bases to trimming and J lost 3 bases; unmatched junction nucleotides: 5. Germline V gene data show CDR1 as SQVTM and CDR2 as ANQGSEA. The CDR3 extends over 14 amino acids. The CDR3 protein is CSVDTSGIYNEQFF. CDR3 sequence (DNA): TGCAGCGTAGACACTAGCGGGATCTACAATGAGCAGTTCTTC.

This rearrangement joins TRBV4-3 to TRBJ1-5; tentative D call: TRBD1 (5 bases). Deletions cut 4 bases from V and 5 bases from J, with 27 bases between. This CDR3 comprises 19 residues. In germline, CDR1 is LGHNA, CDR2 YSLEER. The CDR3 protein is CASSRQPRTLANPDQPQHF. DNA of the CDR3: TGCGCCAGCAGCCGCCAACCCAGGACACTCGCCAATCCCGATCAGCCCCAGCATTTT.

The chain employs TRBV27 and TRBJ2-7; D is possibly TRBD1 (6 bases). The ends were cut back, 3 bases at V and 2 bases at J, with 11 bases in the middle. The CDR3 totals 14 residues. Germline CDR1 reads MNHEY; CDR2 reads SMNVEV (reference sequence). The CDR3 DNA is TGTGCCAGCAGTTTCGGCAGGGGCACCTACGAGCAGTACTTC. It codes for CASSFGRGTYEQYF.

The rearrangement links TRBV5-6 to TRBJ1-2; TRBD1 matches 8 bases. The CDR3 has 16 residues. Germline CDR1 is SGHDT and CDR2 is YYEEEE. Unmatched junction bases numbered 14, after V lost 4 bases and J lost 6 bases. CDR3 bases: TGTGCCAGCAGCCTAATAATGGACAGGGATTTACATGGCTACACCTTC. Amino acids: CASSLIMDRDLHGYTF.

The chain joins TRBV2 to TRBJ1-5, with 8 positions matching TRBD1. Germline values: CDR1 SNHLY, CDR2 FYNNEI. V dropped 7 bases and J dropped 7; count of bases not matched to a gene: 15. This CDR3 has 16 residues. CDR3: CASKGMDRAIGQPQHF. The CDR3 DNA follows: TGTGCCAGCAAGGGGATGGACAGGGCTATAGGACAGCCCCAGCATTTT.

The V gene is TRBV6-5, the J gene TRBJ2-1; 11 bases are shared with TRBD2. CDR3 length equals 14 residues. With V trimmed by 6 bases and J by 6 bases, 4 bases remained unmatched. Per germline, CDR1 MNHEY and CDR2 SVGAGI. The CDR3 bases are TGTGCCAGCAGCCTTAGCGGGAGGGTCAATGAGCAGTTCTTC. It encodes CASSLSGRVNEQFF.

The CDR3 coding sequence is TGTGCCAGCAGCGTACCCCCCGGGAACGAGCAGTACTTC. Translated, it gives CASSVPPGNEQYF. This chain links TRBV9 with TRBJ2-7, with TRBD2 as a possible D gene (5 bases). Germline CDR1 and CDR2: SGDLS and YYNGEE. This CDR3 comprises 13 residues. The germline V and J ends were trimmed by 1 base and 5 bases, with 10 bases remaining between them.

The rearrangement links TRBV25-1 to TRBJ1-2, with D maybe TRBD1 (5 bases). The V and J ends lost 3 bases and 0 bases respectively, with 14 bases between them. The CDR3 extends over 16 amino acids. CDR1 MGHDK and CDR2 SYGVNS come from the germline V gene. DNA for the CDR3: TGTGCCAGCAGTGACCCCTGGGAGGGACCTAACTATGGCTACACCTTC. It codes for CASSDPWEGPNYGYTF.

The rearrangement uses TRBV18 and TRBJ1-1, with unresolved D. The CDR3 totals 13 residues. Germline assignment: CDR1 KGHSH and CDR2 LQKENI. V gave up 8 bases and J gave up 5 bases, with 15 bases separating them. The CDR3 DNA is TGTGCCAGCACGACATCGGCAATTACTGAAGCTTTCTTT. Translating it yields CASTTSAITEAFF.

The chain joins TRBV28 to TRBJ2-3; possible D gene TRBD2, 5 bases. Germline CDR1 and CDR2: MDHEN and SYDVKM. CDR3 size: 15 residues. V gave up 2 bases and J gave up 4 bases, with 13 bases separating them. DNA for the CDR3: TGTGCCAGCAGTTTAGACTTCAGAGGGCCAGATACGCAGTATTTT. Amino acid sequence: CASSLDFRGPDTQYF.

This chain uses TRBV5-4 with TRBJ2-5, with D uncertain. The germline V gene has CDR1 SGHNT and CDR2 YYREEE (reference sequence). The CDR3 runs 13 residues. The V gene lost 7 bases and the J gene lost 4 bases, with 14 bases spanning the gap. The CDR3 sequence is CASVSDNRETQYF. The CDR3 nucleotides are TGTGCCAGCGTGAGTGATAACCGAGAGACCCAGTACTTC. Using reference TRBV5-4 and TRBJ2-5 for the parts outside the CDR3, the full variable domain is ETGVTQSPTHLIKTRGQQVTLRCSSQSGHNTVSWYQQALGQGPQFIFQYYREEENGRGNFPPRFSGLQFPNYSSELNVNALELDDSALYLCASVSDNRETQYFGPGTRLLVL.

V gene TRBV5-1 combines with J gene TRBJ2-5, with D tentatively TRBD1 (6 bases). Germline CDR1 is SGHRS and CDR2 is YFSETQ. CDR3 length: 14 residues. The V gene lost 2 bases and the J gene lost 1 base, with 9 bases spanning the gap. The DNA for the CDR3 is TGCGCCAGCAGCTTTCAGGGGTTCCAAGAGACCCAGTACTTC. As protein: CASSFQGFQETQYF.

The chain couples TRBV23-1 to TRBJ2-7; D unclear. TRBV23-1 is identified as an open reading frame with a role that is uncertain. V was pared by 4 bases and J by 0 bases, with 22 bases between. The CDR3 consists of 18 residues. The CDR3 nucleotides read TGCGCCAGCAGTCCTATTACACGTGAAGCGCGATACTCCTACGAGCAGTACTTC. It specifies CASSPITREARYSYEQYF.

V usage is TRBV30 and J usage is TRBJ2-1; D is undetermined. V was clipped by 4 bases and J by 4 bases, with 8 bases between them. The CDR3 runs to 12 residues. Per germline, CDR1 GTSNPN and CDR2 SVGIG (reference sequence). CDR3: CAWITGYNEQFF. The CDR3 coding sequence is TGTGCCTGGATTACGGGTTACAATGAGCAGTTCTTC.

The rearrangement joins TRBV10-1 to TRBJ2-1; 8 positions match TRBD2. This CDR3 spans 12 amino acids. The germline V gene has CDR1 WNHNN and CDR2 SYGVQD (reference sequence). CDR3: CGDSGNWYEQFF. The CDR3 DNA follows: TGCGGAGATAGCGGGAATTGGTATGAGCAGTTCTTC.

The chain uses TRBV11-2 and TRBJ2-5, with 7 bases that match TRBD1. The CDR3 sequence is 15 residues long. The germline gives CDR1 SGHAT, CDR2 FQNNGV. After removal of 4 bases from V and 5 bases from J, the junction contained 10 bases not matched to a gene. The chain's CDR3 is CASSSTGYMGETQYF. The CDR3 DNA follows: TGTGCCAGCAGCTCGACAGGGTATATGGGGGAGACCCAGTACTTC.

The gene calls are TRBV6-1 and TRBJ1-2; no definite D call. This CDR3 spans 11 amino acids. Germline V CDR1 and CDR2: MNHNS, SASEGT. V lost 6 bases, J lost 4 bases, and 6 bases lay in between. The CDR3 sequence: CASRGIYGYTF. The CDR3 DNA follows: TGTGCCAGCAGGGGCATCTATGGCTACACCTTC.

This chain links TRBV5-6 with TRBJ2-3, with D perhaps matching TRBD1 (6 bases). The V and J ends lost 1 base and 1 base respectively, with 7 bases between them. CDR1 SGHDT and CDR2 YYEEEE come from the germline V gene. The CDR3 is 14 amino acids. CDR3 DNA sequence: TGTGCCAGCAGCTTGAACAGGGGCACAGATACGCAGTATTTT. Its protein is CASSLNRGTDTQYF. Drawing the rest from reference TRBV5-6 and TRBJ2-3, the complete variable domain is DAGVTQSPTHLIKTRGQQVTLRCSPKSGHDTVSWYQQALGQGPQFIFQYYEEEERQRGNFPDRFSGHQFPNYSSELNVNALLLGDSALYLCASSLNRGTDTQYFGPGTRLTVL.